This T cell receptor beta chain was captured in a study of T-cell reconstitution after alpha-beta-depleted transplantation in children (dated by TCRdb to the mid-2010s). At the level of the whole study: T-cell immune reconstitution after TCRalphabeta/CD19-depleted allogeneic hematopoietic cell transplantation in children was quantitatively tracked in the study by means of TCR repertoire profiling.

The CDR3, cysteine through phenylalanine, is 11 amino acids long. Only the CDR3 DNA stays, 33 bases, in frame from base 1. V and J lose 4 bases and 7 bases, and a span of 10 bases separates them. The germline V gene gives CDR1 as SQVTM and CDR2 as ANQGSEA. Notes on this clonotype: What antigen it recognizes has not been identified. Base-call qualities are not available, and no considerably larger clone is one nucleotide away.

Library generation was performed with PCR. The data were produced on an Illumina HiSeq 2500. TCR libraries were prepared with molecular barcoding, using unique molecular identifiers to normalize TCRbeta repertoire quantification. TCRdb cleaned the public reads at Q25 with fastp, built clones with MiXCR and kept in-frame beta chains. Identical CDR3 protein sequences are pooled into one entry, listed with their most common genes and DNA. The sample data list about 400,000 distinct CDR3 sequences, and roughly 14% of these were observed just once. Clones ranked in the top ten supply roughly 4.3% of the sample.

This clonotype was sampled from a human donor who donated a stem cell graft to a child with Fanconi anemia. Sequencing used PBMCs, obtained from the stem cell graft. This chain is built from TRBV29-1 and TRBJ1-1, with a weak D call of TRBD1 (5 bases match). The CDR3 region: CSVVQVGEAFF. The sequenced DNA: TGCAGCGTTGTACAGGTTGGTGAAGCTTTCTTT.